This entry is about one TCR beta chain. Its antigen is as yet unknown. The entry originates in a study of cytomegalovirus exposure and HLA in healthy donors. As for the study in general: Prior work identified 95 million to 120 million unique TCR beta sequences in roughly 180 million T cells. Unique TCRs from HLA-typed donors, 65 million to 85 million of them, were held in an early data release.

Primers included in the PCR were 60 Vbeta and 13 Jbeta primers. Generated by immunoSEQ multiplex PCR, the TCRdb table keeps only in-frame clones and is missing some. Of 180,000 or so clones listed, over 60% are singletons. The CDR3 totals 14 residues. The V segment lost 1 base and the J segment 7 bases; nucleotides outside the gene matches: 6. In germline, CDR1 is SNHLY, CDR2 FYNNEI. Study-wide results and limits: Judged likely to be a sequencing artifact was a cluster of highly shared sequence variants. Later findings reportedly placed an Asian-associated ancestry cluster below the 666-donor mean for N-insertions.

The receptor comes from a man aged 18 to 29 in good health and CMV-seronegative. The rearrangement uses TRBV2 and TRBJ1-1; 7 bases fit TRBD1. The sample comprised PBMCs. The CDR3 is CASSEGAGGIEAFF. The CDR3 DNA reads TGTGCCAGCAGTGAAGGGGCAGGGGGGATTGAAGCTTTCTTT.